These 5 T cell receptor beta chains were sequenced from one sample in a study of memory CD4+ T cells and cytomegalovirus serostatus. Single viable CD3+CD4+CD8-CD45RO+ cells were sorted as the memory CD4+ T cells. Here immunoSEQ multiplex PCR was the method, and the copy in TCRdb shows in-frame clones only, minus some. The sample has 46,000 or so clones; 60% to 85% are singletons. Sequenced sample: memory CD4+ T cells from blood. These receptor sequences come from an adult in good health and CMV-seronegative.

The chain uses TRBV18 and TRBJ2-3, with 7 bases matching TRBD1. The V and J ends lost 3 bases and 0 bases, in that order; junction bases with no gene match: 6. This CDR3 comprises 16 residues. Germline V CDR1 and CDR2: KGHSH, LQKENI. This chain's CDR3 is CASSPPGTVSTDTQYF. The CDR3 DNA follows: TGTGCCAGCTCACCTCCCGGGACAGTGAGCACAGATACGCAGTATTTT.

The V call is TRBV7-9, the J call TRBJ2-7; maybe TRBD2 (5 bases). The CDR3 has 16 residues. V was pared by 5 bases and J by 3 bases, with 20 bases between. Germline V gives CDR1 SEHNR, CDR2 FQNEAQ (reference sequence). The CDR3 loop is CASSPLVEGEDYEQYF. The CDR3 DNA reads as TGTGCCAGCAGCCCCCTTGTCGAGGGAGAGGACTACGAGCAGTACTTC.

The chain uses TRBV6-6 and TRBJ1-6; 8 bases match TRBD1. Germline-derived CDR1 and CDR2 are MNHNY and SVGAGI (reference sequence). The CDR3 runs to 16 residues. Germline trimming cut 5 bases from V and 10 bases from J; bases unmatched to any gene: 13. The CDR3 spells CASSNTIDRGGSPLHF. DNA for the CDR3: TGTGCCAGCAGTAACACGATTGACAGGGGTGGATCACCCCTCCACTTT.

A single count supports this clone. The chain employs TRBV9 and TRBJ1-1, with a tentative D call TRBD1 (5 bases). Germline CDR1 SGDLS, CDR2 YYNGEE. The CDR3 totals 16 residues. The V end was cut by 0 bases, the J end by 1 base, with 13 bases between. The CDR3 coding sequence is TGTGCCAGCAGCGTAGCTACAGGACACACGAACACTGAAGCTTTCTTT. Protein sequence: CASSVATGHTNTEAFF. The full variable domain, in which reference TRBV9 and TRBJ1-1 provide the parts outside the CDR3, is DSGVTQTPKHLITATGQRVTLRCSPRSGDLSVYWYQQSLDQGLQFLIQYYNGEERAKGNILERFSAQQFPDLHSELNLSSLELGDSALYFCASSVATGHTNTEAFFGQGTRLTVV.

The J gene is TRBJ1-4, the V gene TRBV2; D is unresolved. This CDR3 has 14 residues. The germline V gene encodes CDR1 SNHLY and CDR2 FYNNEI. The V end lost 4 bases, the J end lost 5 bases, and 11 bases lay between the germline ends. CDR3 sequence reads: CASSGQDGNEKLFF. In DNA form, the CDR3 reads TGTGCCAGCAGTGGCCAGGACGGGAATGAAAAACTGTTTTTT.